The present entry profiles one TCR beta chain with its context. In the authors' workflow: By means of reference gene primer amplification, nucleated cell counts were estimated. Assay used: immunoSEQ multiplex PCR; TCRdb lists only in-frame clones, some missing. Clone size and the V and J calls come from that table; the DNA yielded D and trimming. Of some 400,000 clones in the sample, around 84% are singletons; the top ten hold more than 0.95%. This record comes from a study of blood T cell repertoires in COVID-19. Study information: Collection of acute and convalescent COVID-19 samples took place in the United States, Italy and Spain. PBMCs, B-cell-depleted T cells, or T cells were the source of the cDNA or gDNA that made up the material.

V gave up 4 bases and J gave up 0 bases; unmatched junction bases: 3. This CDR3 is 16 amino acids long. In germline, CDR1 is SGHNT, CDR2 YYREEE (reference sequence). The origin of this receptor is a human donor with acute or convalescent COVID-19. The donor label of this sample is uncertain. The sequencing sample was made of peripheral blood. The chain combines TRBV5-4 with TRBJ1-4, with 10 nucleotides matching TRBD1. CDR3: CASSNGQGATNEKLFF. For the CDR3, the DNA is TGTGCCAGCAGCAACGGACAGGGGGCAACTAATGAAAAACTGTTTTTT.